The source of this TCR beta chain is a study of blood T cell repertoires in COVID-19. In the study overall: Sources were T cells, B-cell-depleted T cells, or PBMCs; the material itself was cDNA or gDNA.

The CDR3 has 15 residues. Germline assignment: CDR1 GTSNPN and CDR2 SVGIG (reference sequence). With V trimmed by 8 bases and J by 3 bases, 12 bases remained unmatched. Profiling relied on immunoSEQ multiplex PCR, and the TCRdb table lists in-frame clones only, not all of them. The table records more than 100,000 clones, 84% of them present only once. Sequenced: peripheral blood. This TCR derives from a human donor in a cohort sampled during active COVID-19. V is TRBV30 and J is TRBJ2-2, with TRBD1 matching over 7 bases. CDR3 sequence: CAGTTGSGHTGELFF. CDR3 DNA: TGTGCCGGCACGACAGGGAGTGGGCACACCGGGGAGCTGTTTTTT.